The 2 T cell receptor beta chains reported below all come from one sample, sequenced in a study of tumor and adjacent non-tumor tissue in lung cancer. TCRbeta libraries were built with three rounds of nested PCR, modified from ARM-PCR. TCRdb recomputed calls from the multiplex PCR reads with MiXCR, one row per CDR3 protein. Of 110,000 or so distinct CDR3 sequences in the sample, more than 60% were seen once. The template was RNA from unsorted bulk tissue. Sequenced: lung tumor tissue. These receptors were obtained from a woman in her sixties or seventies with non-small cell lung cancer.

Turning to this clonotype: The junction shows a germline mismatch at one end, possibly a read error. This sequence joins TRBV20-1 and TRBJ2-7, with D unresolved. This CDR3 is 15 amino acids long. CDR1 DFQATT and CDR2 SNEGSKA come from the germline V gene (reference sequence). CDR3 DNA sequence: TGCTGTGCACCCCTTGGGTGGGATGTCTTGGACGAGCAGTACTTC. Translating it yields CCAPLGWDVLDEQYF.

This clonotype was seen only a few times. A read error may explain this, as a much larger clone is one base away. This rearrangement joins TRBV5-5 to TRBJ1-4, with D possibly TRBD1 on 6 matching bases. The CDR3 loop spans 15 amino acids. The germline gives CDR1 SGHKS, CDR2 YYEKEE (reference sequence). This chain's CDR3 is CTSSLEGQLNEKLFF. CDR3 nucleotides: TGTACCAGCAGCTTGGAAGGACAGCTTAATGAAAAACTGTTTTTT.